This T cell receptor beta chain comes out of a study of blood T cell repertoires in COVID-19. Whole-study context: COVID-19 samples collected from the United States, Italy and Spain covered acute and convalescent phases. T cells, B-cell-depleted T cells, or PBMCs provided the cDNA or gDNA that served as material.

In the authors' workflow: Reference gene primers were amplified, and this amplification served to estimate nucleated cell counts. Profiled with immunoSEQ multiplex PCR; TCRdb holds only in-frame clones, not every one. Clone size and V and J calls were adopted from that table, with D and trimming inferred from the DNA. The table lists under 300,000 clones, over 80% of them singletons. This CDR3 region has 13 residues. V gave up 2 bases and J gave up 5 bases, with 6 bases separating them. This clone showed up just a few times. This receptor was identified in a man younger than 45 who had recovered from COVID-19. The chain links TRBV12-3 or TRBV12-4 to TRBJ1-4; no firm D call. The source material was peripheral blood. DNA for the CDR3: TGTGCCAGCAGTTTACGCAGAAATGAAAAACTGTTTTTT. Its translation is CASSLRRNEKLFF.